A single sample is the source of the 26 T cell receptor beta chains below, sequenced in a study of shared clonotypes between healthy human individuals. TCRdb's copy holds only in-frame clones and misses some; the assay was immunoSEQ multiplex PCR. This table has around 750,000 clones, over 65% appearing once. Sequences were obtained from memory CD4+ T cells sorted from blood. The subset is: CD45RA-negative fraction. Receptor source: a woman between 25 and 40 years old in good health.

The chain couples TRBV27 to TRBJ2-2; 7 nucleotides agree with TRBD2. The CDR3 runs 15 residues. The ends lost 6 bases at V and 2 bases at J; junction bases unmatched: 6. Germline V CDR1 and CDR2: MNHEY, SMNVEV (reference sequence). CDR3 DNA: TGTGCCAGCAGACGACTAGCAGCTAACACCGGGGAGCTGTTTTTT. It codes for CASRRLAANTGELFF.

CDR3 nucleotides: TGTGCCAGTAGCTTGGGACAGGCCGGGGATCAGCCCCAGCATTTT. This translates into CASSLGQAGDQPQHF. J is TRBJ1-5 and V is TRBV19, with 8 bases aligning to TRBD1. CDR1 and CDR2 from the germline V gene are LNHDA and SQIVND (reference sequence). The CDR3 totals 15 residues. With V trimmed by 6 bases and J by 5 bases, 9 bases remained unmatched. Full variable domain (outside the CDR3, taken from reference TRBV19 and TRBJ1-5): DGGITQSPKYLFRKEGQNVTLSCEQNLNHDAMYWYRQDPGQGLRLIYYSQIVNDFQKGDIAEGYSVSREKKESFPLTVTSAQKNPTAFYLCASSLGQAGDQPQHFGDGTRLSIL.

V gene TRBV5-4 combines with J gene TRBJ2-3, with 14 bases fitting TRBD2. The CDR3 has 18 residues. V lost 4 bases, J lost 3 bases, and 10 bases stayed unmatched. The germline V gene encodes CDR1 SGHNT and CDR2 YYREEE (reference sequence). The CDR3 here is CASSTTVGTSGRTDTQYF. CDR3 nucleotide sequence: TGTGCCAGCAGCACGACCGTCGGGACTAGCGGGAGAACAGATACGCAGTATTTT.

The chain joins TRBV7-8 to TRBJ2-1; no reliable D call. V was trimmed by 3 bases and J by 9 bases, leaving 18 bases between them. Per the germline V gene, CDR1 is SGHVS and CDR2 is FQNEAQ. The CDR3 covers 15 residues. This CDR3 reads CASSLRSRNFGEQFF. The CDR3 coding sequence is TGTGCCAGCAGCTTGCGTAGCCGGAATTTTGGTGAGCAGTTCTTC.

This clone was observed a few times. J is TRBJ2-1 and V is TRBV7-8; no firm D call. V gave up 2 bases and J gave up 7 bases, with 3 bases separating them. In germline, CDR1 is SGHVS, CDR2 FQNEAQ. The CDR3 length is 11 residues. The CDR3 is CASSLSNEQFF. The CDR3 DNA reads as TGTGCCAGCAGCTTATCGAATGAGCAGTTCTTC.

The chain links TRBV29-1 to TRBJ2-1; the D call may be TRBD1 or TRBD2 (5 bases each). Germline V CDR1 and CDR2: SQVTM, ANQGSEA. The ends were cut back, 7 bases at V and 1 base at J, with 14 bases in the middle. The CDR3 has 14 residues. CDR3 loop: CSAARGGSYNEQFF. CDR3 nucleotides: TGCAGCGCTGCGAGGGGCGGGTCCTACAATGAGCAGTTCTTC.

V usage is TRBV28 and J usage is TRBJ2-7, with D perhaps matching TRBD1 (6 bases). CDR1 is MDHEN and CDR2 is SYDVKM in the germline V gene. V was shortened by 5 bases and J by 6 bases, with 20 bases between the two germline ends. CDR3 length: 15 amino acids. The CDR3 sequence: CASSVPGARSGEQYF. In nucleotides, the CDR3 is TGTGCCAGCAGTGTTCCAGGGGCGCGATCCGGCGAGCAGTACTTC.

The gene calls are TRBV7-2 and TRBJ2-2, with D possibly being TRBD2 (6 bases). The CDR3 has 16 residues. Germline-derived CDR1 and CDR2 are SGHTA and FQGNSA. The V end lost 8 bases, the J end lost 7 bases, and 23 bases lay between the germline ends. This chain's CDR3 is CASVRRAGRGGGELFF. The CDR3 DNA reads as TGTGCCAGCGTACGCCGCGCGGGAAGGGGAGGCGGGGAGCTGTTTTTT.

The chain couples TRBV7-9 to TRBJ2-3; weak D call: TRBD2 (5 bases). Germline CDR1 reads SEHNR; CDR2 reads FQNEAQ (reference sequence). Trimming shortened V by 5 bases and J by 2 bases, and 11 bases separated the two germline ends. CDR3 length: 14 amino acids. CDR3 nucleotide sequence: TGTGCCAGCAGCCAAGCGGAACCCACAGATACGCAGTATTTT. Encoded protein: CASSQAEPTDTQYF.

The rearrangement uses TRBV7-2 and TRBJ1-1; D call uncertain. The CDR3 runs 14 residues. Germline loops: CDR1 SGHTA, CDR2 FQGNSA. V was shortened by 1 base and J by 6 bases, with 12 bases between the two germline ends. DNA of the CDR3: TGTGCCAGCAGCTTAGTTCCCATATCAGCTGAAGCTTTCTTT. Its protein is CASSLVPISAEAFF.

The chain has TRBV6-1 and TRBJ2-6; D is undetermined. CDR1 is MNHNS, CDR2 SASEGT, per germline. There are 15 residues in the CDR3. V lost 3 bases and J lost 4, with 10 bases in between. The CDR3, as DNA: TGTGCCAGCAGTGAGGTTCGTTCCGGGGCCAACGTCCTGACTTTC. Translating gives CASSEVRSGANVLTF.

The chain has TRBV5-1 and TRBJ1-4, with D possibly TRBD1 on 5 matching bases. Trimming shortened V by 0 bases and J by 0 bases, and 12 bases separated the two germline ends. The length of the CDR3 is 17 residues. Germline assignment: CDR1 SGHRS and CDR2 YFSETQ. The CDR3 DNA follows: TGCGCCAGCAGCTTGGACGGAGGACACACAACTAATGAAAAACTGTTTTTT. As protein: CASSLDGGHTTNEKLFF.

DNA of the CDR3: TGTGCCAGCAGTCCGCGGGGGGAGTCCTACGAGCAGTACTTC. Its translation is CASSPRGESYEQYF. The chain carries TRBV6-5 and TRBJ2-7; 8 nucleotides align to TRBD2. Germline loops: CDR1 MNHEY, CDR2 SVGAGI. Losses at the gene ends were 5 bases for V and 1 base for J; bases not matched to a gene: 4. The CDR3 runs to 14 residues.

V is TRBV4-1 and J is TRBJ1-3; D remains ambiguous. V was pared by 3 bases and J by 0 bases, with 12 bases between. This CDR3 has 16 amino acids. Germline V gene data show CDR1 as MGHRA and CDR2 as YSYEKL. CDR3 DNA: TGCGCCAGCAGCCAGCCGACCCGAACCTCTGGAAACACCATATATTTT. Amino acids: CASSQPTRTSGNTIYF.

The chain carries TRBV5-4 and TRBJ1-1; tentatively, D is TRBD1 (6 bases). The CDR3 spans 15 residues. CDR1 SGHNT and CDR2 YYREEE come from the germline V gene (reference sequence). Trimming took off 0 bases at V and 1 base at J, with 10 bases between the two ends. DNA for the CDR3: TGTGCCAGCAGCTTGGAGAACAGGGAGAACACTGAAGCTTTCTTT. Its translation is CASSLENRENTEAFF.

V gene TRBV6-5 combines with J gene TRBJ1-1; D perhaps matches TRBD1 (5 bases). Germline CDR1 is MNHEY and CDR2 is SVGAGI. The CDR3 runs to 16 residues. V shed 2 bases and J shed 2 bases, with 15 bases lying between them. CDR3 loop: CASSYRRSTENTEAFF. CDR3 in DNA: TGTGCCAGCAGTTACCGGAGATCGACAGAAAACACTGAAGCTTTCTTT.

V is TRBV18 and J is TRBJ2-7; 7 bases are shared with TRBD1. This CDR3 contains 14 residues. Germline V gene data show CDR1 as KGHSH and CDR2 as LQKENI. Trimming at V came to 6 bases and at J to 2 bases, leaving 7 bases not matched to a gene. CDR3 loop: CASSPGTDTYEQYF. For the CDR3, the DNA is TGTGCCAGCTCGCCCGGGACAGATACCTACGAGCAGTACTTC.

The chain joins TRBV18 to TRBJ2-7; the D gene is possibly TRBD1 (6 bases). Germline V CDR1 and CDR2: KGHSH, LQKENI. The CDR3 length is 14 residues. V lost 6 bases and J 6 bases, leaving 18 bases between the germline ends. CDR3 in amino acids: CASSPSGTPREQYF. The CDR3 DNA reads TGTGCCAGCTCGCCCTCCGGGACACCACGCGAGCAGTACTTC. The variable domain in full, completed from reference TRBV18 and TRBJ2-7, reads NAGVMQNPRHLVRRRGQEARLRCSPMKGHSHVYWYRQLPEEGLKFMVYLQKENIIDESGMPKERFSAEFPKEGPSILRIQQVVRGDSAAYFCASSPSGTPREQYFGPGTRLTVT.

This clone has only a few counts. The chain combines TRBV21-1 with TRBJ1-1. TRBV21-1 counts as a pseudogene. This CDR3 contains 14 residues. CDR3 nucleotide sequence: TGTGCCAGCAGCGGCGGACCGATTCGACCTGAAGCTTTCTTT. Protein: CASSGGPIRPEAFF.

In this sample, this clone turned up once. The chain links TRBV19 to TRBJ1-1; D perhaps matches TRBD1 (5 bases). V was trimmed by 9 bases and J by 3 bases, leaving 17 bases between them. Germline V gene data show CDR1 as LNHDA and CDR2 as SQIVND (reference sequence). The CDR3 contains 14 residues. The CDR3 DNA reads as TGTGCCAGCGTCGATGGGGGGACTGACACTGAAGCTTTCTTT. It codes for CASVDGGTDTEAFF.

This clone has a handful of counts. The chain joins TRBV5-1 to TRBJ2-7, with TRBD2 identical over 8 bases. The germline V gene encodes CDR1 SGHRS and CDR2 YFSETQ. J lost 7 bases, V lost 4 bases, and 13 bases had no gene match. The CDR3 is made up of 15 amino acids. This CDR3 is CASSPLPLAGGEQYF. The CDR3 coding sequence is TGCGCCAGCAGCCCCCTGCCTCTTGCGGGAGGTGAGCAGTACTTC.

This chain uses TRBV5-8 with TRBJ2-1; D may be TRBD2 (5 bases). Germline CDR1 and CDR2: SGHTS and YDEGEE. The CDR3 is 14 amino acids. Between the trimmed V and J ends, which lost 1 base and 5 bases, there was a span of 10 bases. The CDR3 spells CASSLILANNEQFF. The CDR3 coding sequence is TGTGCCAGCAGCTTGATTCTAGCCAACAATGAGCAGTTCTTC.

This clone turned up a few times. This sequence joins TRBV19 and TRBJ1-2, with 7 nucleotides matching TRBD1. J lost 8 bases, V lost 4 bases, and 10 bases had no gene match. The germline V gene encodes CDR1 LNHDA and CDR2 SQIVND (reference sequence). The length of the CDR3 is 14 residues. The CDR3 sequence is CASSTDMRTGGYTF. The DNA for the CDR3 is TGTGCCAGTAGTACCGACATGAGGACAGGCGGCTACACCTTC.

This clone was seen more than once but under ten times. This sample also contains other DNA sequences that code for the same CDR3. The chain uses TRBV5-1 and TRBJ1-1, with D possibly matching TRBD1 (5 bases). Trimming removed 4 bases from V and 2 bases from J, with 15 bases in between. The CDR3 runs 15 residues. Germline loops: CDR1 SGHRS, CDR2 YFSETQ. The CDR3, as DNA: TGCGCCAGCAGCCCAGGAGACCGGGACAACACTGAAGCTTTCTTT. Residues: CASSPGDRDNTEAFF.

The chain employs TRBV28 and TRBJ2-4; 7 bases agree with TRBD1. CDR1 is MDHEN and CDR2 is SYDVKM in the germline V gene. This CDR3 comprises 14 residues. The V gene end was trimmed by 4 bases and the J gene end by 6 bases; junction bases not matched to a gene: 6. The CDR3 DNA sequence: TGTGCCAGCAGTTCCCCAAACAGGGGAAACATTCAGTACTTC. It codes for CASSSPNRGNIQYF.

The CDR3 here is CASSGTGRETQYF. The CDR3 nucleotides read TGCGCCAGCAGCGGGACAGGGAGAGAGACCCAGTACTTC. The gene calls are TRBV5-1 and TRBJ2-5; 9 nucleotides agree with TRBD1. Germline V gene sequence: CDR1 SGHRS, CDR2 YFSETQ. This CDR3 comprises 13 residues. V shed 4 bases, J shed 4 bases, and the junction held 2 bases outside the gene matches.